The 14 T cell receptor beta chains below come from one sample, sequenced in a study of blood T cells in healthy people across ages. Sample-barcoded 5' priming and a J-beta primer mix drove a second PCR of 7 to 11 cycles. MiXCR was run by TCRdb on the 5' RACE reads, yielding one entry per CDR3 protein. The table lists over 700,000 distinct CDR3 sequences, 25% of them singletons. These data also featured in a second study, about T cells of mothers and their children.

The sequencing sample was made of blood. The source is a boy younger than 18 in good health.

This clonotype turned up a few times. The V gene is TRBV9, the J gene TRBJ2-1; no reliable D call. This CDR3 spans 16 amino acids. V was cut by 4 bases and J by 0 bases, with 14 bases left in between. CDR1 is SGDLS, CDR2 YYNGEE, per germline. This CDR3 reads CASSQGISYSYNEQFF. CDR3 coding DNA: TGTGCCAGCAGCCAAGGGATAAGCTACTCCTACAATGAGCAGTTCTTC.

The sample holds one count of this clonotype. The V and J genes are TRBV25-1 and TRBJ1-4; D not resolved. CDR3 length: 13 amino acids. Trimming took 7 bases from V and 3 from J, leaving 9 bases between them. The germline V gene has CDR1 MGHDK and CDR2 SYGVNS. In DNA form, the CDR3 reads TGTGCCAGCAATATCGGGTCTAATGAAAAACTGTTTTTT. It yields the protein CASNIGSNEKLFF.

Many counts were recorded for this clonotype. This sequence joins TRBV6-2 or TRBV6-3 and TRBJ2-3, with 10 bases identical to TRBD2. Germline values: CDR1 MNHEY, CDR2 SVGEGT. The CDR3 spans 16 residues. V gave up 3 bases and J gave up 6 bases; unmatched junction bases: 9. CDR3 sequence reads: CASSYRSGGARDTQYF. CDR3 in DNA: TGTGCCAGCAGTTATCGGAGCGGGGGGGCCAGGGATACGCAGTATTTT.

This sequence joins TRBV3-1 and TRBJ2-2, with D tentatively TRBD2 (6 bases). CDR3 size: 14 residues. V lost 5 bases and J 2 bases, leaving 9 bases between the germline ends. Per germline, CDR1 LGHDT and CDR2 YNNKEL (reference sequence). The CDR3 loop is CASSWTINTGELFF. The CDR3 nucleotides read TGTGCCAGCAGCTGGACTATTAACACCGGGGAGCTGTTTTTT.

This clonotype turned up a few times. This chain joins TRBV6-5 and TRBJ2-3; 9 bases are a match to TRBD1. The CDR3 is 15 residues long. Trimming cost V 6 bases and J 0 bases; bases outside gene matches: 4. Per germline, CDR1 MNHEY and CDR2 SVGAGI. The CDR3: CASRGGQGSTDTQYF. In DNA, the CDR3 is TGTGCCAGCAGAGGCGGACAGGGGAGCACAGATACGCAGTATTTT.

The chain uses TRBV7-2 and TRBJ2-3; the match to TRBD2 covers 12 bases. The CDR3 spans 19 residues. The V gene end was trimmed by 1 base and the J gene end by 2 bases; junction bases not matched to a gene: 10. CDR1 is SGHTA, CDR2 FQGNSA, per germline. This CDR3 is CASSLVRLAGGPHTDTQYF. DNA of the CDR3: TGTGCCAGCAGCTTAGTTCGGCTAGCGGGAGGGCCTCACACAGATACGCAGTATTTT.

V usage is TRBV9 and J usage is TRBJ2-7; 7 nucleotides line up with TRBD2. CDR1 is SGDLS and CDR2 is YYNGEE in the germline V gene. This CDR3 region has 15 residues. V gave up 0 bases and J gave up 1 base; unmatched junction bases: 4. CDR3 nucleotide sequence: TGTGCCAGCAGCGTAGGTGACGGGGGGTCCTACGAGCAGTACTTC. It codes for CASSVGDGGSYEQYF.

As concerns this clonotype: At one of its ends the junction is not consistent with the germline gene, which may arise from a read error. The chain carries TRBV20-1 and TRBJ2-5; 10 nucleotides line up with TRBD1. The CDR3 runs to 16 residues. In germline, CDR1 is DFQATT, CDR2 SNEGSKA (reference sequence). CDR3 DNA sequence: TGCAGTTCTAGACCATTGGACAGGGGGTCCTACAATGAGCAGTCCTTC. Protein: CSSRPLDRGSYNEQSF.

The gene calls are TRBV7-9 and TRBJ1-5, with D uncertain. The length of the CDR3 is 13 residues. Germline CDR1 reads SEHNR; CDR2 reads FQNEAQ (reference sequence). V shed 2 bases and J shed 8 bases, with 10 bases lying between them. The CDR3 protein is CASSLISGKPQHF. For the CDR3, the DNA is TGTGCCAGCAGCTTAATTTCGGGGAAGCCCCAGCATTTT.

The gene calls are TRBV6-5 and TRBJ1-1, with TRBD1 matching over 7 bases. This CDR3 spans 13 amino acids. Germline values: CDR1 MNHEY, CDR2 SVGAGI. The V gene end was trimmed by 6 bases and the J gene end by 5 bases; junction bases not matched to a gene: 6. CDR3 loop: CASRITGATEAFF. The CDR3 coding sequence is TGTGCCAGCAGGATTACAGGGGCTACTGAAGCTTTCTTT.

V and J are TRBV27 and TRBJ2-4; D may be TRBD1 or TRBD2 (6 bases each). This CDR3 spans 16 amino acids. Per the germline V gene, CDR1 is MNHEY and CDR2 is SMNVEV (reference sequence). V was cut by 2 bases and J by 8 bases, with 19 bases left in between. CDR3 sequence: CASSLGGPDYRDIQYF. CDR3 in DNA: TGTGCCAGCAGTTTAGGGGGGCCCGACTACAGGGACATTCAGTACTTC.

This clonotype was detected a few times. V gene TRBV6-5 combines with J gene TRBJ1-2; weak D call: TRBD1 (6 bases). Trimming cost V 2 bases and J 2 bases, with 15 bases left between them. The CDR3 covers 16 residues. Germline V CDR1 and CDR2: MNHEY, SVGAGI. CDR3 residues: CASSYRMTGGNYGYTF. CDR3 nucleotides: TGTGCCAGCAGTTACCGGATGACAGGAGGAAACTATGGCTACACCTTC.

This clonotype was counted a few times. One end of the junction fails to match germline, which may point to a read error. The rearrangement links TRBV29-1 to TRBJ2-5; maybe TRBD2 (5 bases). Germline V gene lookup returns CDR1 SQVTM and CDR2 ANQGSEA. This CDR3 region has 13 residues. CDR3 region: CGVEDSSRETQYF. The CDR3 nucleotides read TGCGGCGTTGAGGACTCGAGCCGAGAGACCCAGTACTTC.

This clonotype has a handful of counts. This chain links TRBV5-6 with TRBJ2-7; 9 bases fit TRBD1. V was clipped by 3 bases and J by 4 bases; unmatched bases: 8. This CDR3 has 15 residues. Germline loops: CDR1 SGHDT, CDR2 YYEEEE. This CDR3 is CASSWTGAEIYEQYF. The CDR3 DNA is TGTGCCAGCAGCTGGACAGGGGCCGAAATTTACGAGCAGTACTTC.